These 4 T cell receptor beta chains originate from one sample sequenced in a study of T cells expressing NK-cell markers. TCRdb derives one entry per CDR3 protein from the 5' RACE reads, leaving out DNA. This sample's table has approximately 170,000 distinct CDR3 sequences. Sequencing used blood T cells: a sorted CD56 or NKG2C T cell subset, CD4+ or CD8+ T cells, or bulk PBMC T cells (not recorded which). The source is a man aged 18-75 years in good health.

This chain uses TRBV12-3 or TRBV12-4 with TRBJ2-1. The CDR3 totals 14 residues. The CDR3 region is CASSFGGTYNEQFF.

V and J are TRBV20-1 and TRBJ2-1. Germline V gene data show CDR1 as DFQATT and CDR2 as SNEGSKA (reference sequence). CDR3 length: 14 amino acids. CDR3 sequence reads: CSASAFEPTDEQFF.

The CDR3 sequence is CASRGGQGAPDTQYF. The chain has TRBV5-4 and TRBJ2-3; TCRdb returns TRBD1, unconfirmable since there is no DNA. Germline V gene sequence: CDR1 SGHNT, CDR2 YYREEE (reference sequence). The CDR3 length is 15 residues.

The CDR3: CASTDWDRGLSVNTEAFF. The rearrangement uses TRBV12-3 or TRBV12-4 and TRBJ1-1; the D call from TCRdb, TRBD1, cannot be confirmed without DNA. The CDR3 contains 18 residues.